Listed below are T cell receptor beta chains from one sample, sequenced in a study of blood T cell repertoires in COVID-19. Data came from immunoSEQ multiplex PCR; TCRdb stores just in-frame clones and leaves some out. The table includes fewer than 350,000 clones, 81% detected once. Sequences were obtained from peripheral blood. These receptors all come from a woman in her sixties or seventies with active or convalescent COVID-19. Both conserved end residues are part of each CDR3. The D gene is left open where the match is weak. Clone size is shown for a subset of rows, as once, few, many or a class of expanded clone.

j_call | d_call | clone_size | cdr3_length | v_call | cdr3_nt | cdr3_aa
TRBJ2-1 | TRBD1 | NA | 15 | TRBV19 | TGTGCCAGTAGCCTTGACAGGGGGTTTTACAATGAGCAGTTCTTC | CASSLDRGFYNEQFF
TRBJ1-2 | NA | NA | 14 | TRBV7-2 | TGTGCCAGCAGCTTAGACAGGTTGAGCTATGGCTACACCTTC | CASSLDRLSYGYTF
TRBJ2-2 | NA | NA | 14 | TRBV20-1 | TGCAGTGCTAGTCGGGAAGGGGGCACCGGGGAGCTGTTTTTT | CSASREGGTGELFF
TRBJ2-1 | TRBD2 | NA | 15 | TRBV7-6 | TGTGCCAGCAGCTTAGGGGGGACTAGCTACAATGAGCAGTTCTTC | CASSLGGTSYNEQFF
TRBJ2-5 | NA | NA | 13 | TRBV12-3/TRBV12-4 | TGTGCCAGCAGTTTCCCCCCGGGAGAGACCCAGTACTTC | CASSFPPGETQYF
TRBJ2-5 | TRBD2 | NA | 14 | TRBV7-9 | TGTGCCAGCAGCTTATTGGGGGGGTTAGAGACCCAGTACTTC | CASSLLGGLETQYF
TRBJ2-2 | NA | NA | 14 | TRBV27 | TGTGCCAGCAGTTTCCAGGGCTACACCGGGGAGCTGTTTTTT | CASSFQGYTGELFF
TRBJ1-5 | NA | NA | 14 | TRBV19 | TGTGCCAGTAGTATAGCTATAGGCAATCAGCCCCAGCATTTT | CASSIAIGNQPQHF
TRBJ2-1 | NA | NA | 17 | TRBV6-2/TRBV6-3 | TGTGCCAGCAGTTACTCTCGACAAGCCGCAGGCAAGAATGAGCAGTTCTTC | CASSYSRQAAGKNEQFF
TRBJ2-1 | TRBD1 | NA | 15 | TRBV5-5 | TGTGCCAGCAGCTTGGGGAACAGGGGCTACAATGAGCAGTTCTTC | CASSLGNRGYNEQFF
TRBJ2-7 | TRBD2 | few | 15 | TRBV7-9 | TGTGCCAGCAGCCTAGTAGCGGGGCGCCCCTACGAGCAGTACTTC | CASSLVAGRPYEQYF
TRBJ1-1 | NA | many | 13 | TRBV2 | TGTGCCAGCAGTCCGGGAATGAACACTGAAGCTTTCTTT | CASSPGMNTEAFF
TRBJ1-4 | NA | few | 17 | TRBV10-3 | TGTGCCATCAGTGCCGACCCGGGGGGGACAACTAATGAAAAACTGTTTTTT | CAISADPGGTTNEKLFF
TRBJ2-1 | NA | NA | 16 | TRBV14 | TGTGCCAGCAGCCCTTCCGGGCGGGGGCGTTACAATGAGCAGTTCTTC | CASSPSGRGRYNEQFF
TRBJ2-7 | TRBD1 | few | 19 | TRBV10-1 | TGCGCCAGCAGTGAAAGAAACGGGACAGGGCCCCTACCTTTTGGGGAGCAGTACTTC | CASSERNGTGPLPFGEQYF